Below, 17 T cell receptor beta chains from the same sample are listed, as sequenced in a study of cytomegalovirus exposure and HLA in healthy donors (dated by TCRdb to about 2017). Library preparation was by the immunoSEQ multiplex PCR assay. For the multiplex PCR, a mixture combining 60 forward primers for TCR Vbeta segments and 13 reverse primers for TCR Jbeta segments was used. TCRdb re-hosts the immuneACCESS table, in-frame sequences only. Its copies lack some clones; in the studies checked, an unresolved V gene accounts for under half of them, and the cause for the rest is not known. This sample's clone table shows about 140,000 clones. 0.75% to 1% of the sample comes from the top ten. Material for sequencing was PBMCs. Every receptor here comes from a male donor in good health and CMV-seronegative.

The CDR3 loop is CASSLDRDSYNEQFF. Written as DNA, the CDR3 is TGTGCCAGCAGCTTGGACAGGGACTCCTACAATGAGCAGTTCTTC. The chain has TRBV7-7 and TRBJ2-1; 8 nucleotides align to TRBD1. Germline V gene data show CDR1 as SSHAT and CDR2 as FNYEAQ (reference sequence). With 3 bases clipped from V and 0 bases from J, the junction kept 1 base outside the gene matches. There are 15 residues in the CDR3.

The rearrangement links TRBV5-1 to TRBJ2-5; tentatively, D is TRBD1 (5 bases). The J call could be wrong; TRBJ2-7 is a better fit for the DNA end. Germline-derived CDR1 and CDR2 are SGHRS and YFSETQ. This CDR3 region has 16 residues. CDR3 coding DNA: TGCGCCAGCAGCTTGGGGGCAACAAGGGGCGGATACGAGCAGTACTTC. This encodes CASSLGATRGGYEQYF.

The chain joins TRBV7-3 to TRBJ2-2, with 10 bases that match TRBD1. Germline lookup yields CDR1 SGHTA and CDR2 FQGTGA. CDR3 length: 15 residues. V shed 5 bases, J shed 5 bases, and the junction held 5 bases outside the gene matches. CDR3 bases: TGTGCCAGCAGCCTAAGGACAGGGGGGACCGGGGAGCTGTTTTTT. Protein sequence: CASSLRTGGTGELFF.

The V gene is TRBV18, the J gene TRBJ2-7; 7 bases line up with TRBD2. The CDR3 runs 14 residues. J was trimmed by 7 bases and V by 6 bases; bases with no gene match: 12. CDR1 and CDR2 from the germline V gene are KGHSH and LQKENI. The CDR3 DNA sequence: TGTGCCAGCTCCCTAGGGCTAGCGGAAGGGGAGCAGTACTTC. Protein product: CASSLGLAEGEQYF.

This chain connects TRBV14 to TRBJ1-2; D is possibly TRBD1 (6 bases). Germline V gene lookup returns CDR1 SGHDN and CDR2 FVKESK. The V gene lost 2 bases and the J gene lost 6 bases, with 13 bases spanning the gap. This CDR3 is 14 amino acids long. CDR3 sequence reads: CASSQLYRVDGYTF. CDR3 nucleotides: TGTGCCAGCAGCCAACTCTACAGGGTGGATGGCTACACCTTC. The whole variable domain, remainder taken from reference TRBV14 and TRBJ1-2, is EAGVTQFPSHSVIEKGQTVTLRCDPISGHDNLYWYRRVMGKEIKFLLHFVKESKQDESGMPNNRFLAERTGGTYSTLKVQPAELEDSGVYFCASSQLYRVDGYTFGSGTRLTVV.

The rearrangement uses TRBV7-3 and TRBJ2-2, with a tentative D call TRBD1 (6 bases). The V gene lost 3 bases and the J gene lost 5 bases, with 7 bases spanning the gap. The CDR3 runs to 13 residues. In germline, CDR1 is SGHTA, CDR2 FQGTGA. The CDR3 DNA follows: TGTGCCAGCAGCTTTGACAGGACCGGGGAGCTGTTTTTT. Its protein product is CASSFDRTGELFF.

V is TRBV5-1 and J is TRBJ1-3, with 7 bases that match TRBD1. Germline V lookup: CDR1 SGHRS, CDR2 YFSETQ. The V and J ends lost 1 base and 2 bases, in that order; junction bases with no gene match: 0. CDR3 length: 14 amino acids. The CDR3 loop reads CASSLTGAGNTIYF. CDR3 bases: TGCGCCAGCAGCTTGACAGGGGCTGGAAACACCATATATTTT.

The gene calls are TRBV27 and TRBJ2-7; TRBD2 agrees at 7 bases. V lost 0 bases to trimming and J lost 3 bases; unmatched junction nucleotides: 5. CDR1 is MNHEY and CDR2 is SMNVEV in the germline V gene (reference sequence). The CDR3 covers 15 residues. CDR3 region: CASSLSGGTHYEQYF. For the CDR3, the DNA is TGTGCCAGCAGTTTATCGGGAGGGACTCACTACGAGCAGTACTTC.

The rearrangement links TRBV27 to TRBJ1-6; D gene uncertain. The germline V gene has CDR1 MNHEY and CDR2 SMNVEV (reference sequence). There are 13 residues in the CDR3. V was trimmed by 7 bases and J by 9 bases, leaving 13 bases between them. The CDR3 here is CASNFGPSSPLHF. CDR3 sequence (DNA): TGTGCCAGCAATTTTGGGCCCTCTTCACCCCTCCACTTT.

The J gene is TRBJ2-2, the V gene TRBV19; TRBD1 aligns across 8 bases. Germline lookup yields CDR1 LNHDA and CDR2 SQIVND (reference sequence). The CDR3 length is 17 residues. V dropped 3 bases and J dropped 3; count of bases not matched to a gene: 9. The CDR3 bases are TGTGCCAGTAGTATCCGATCAGGGGGCGCGGACACCGGGGAGCTGTTTTTT. This sequence encodes CASSIRSGGADTGELFF.

This rearrangement joins TRBV27 to TRBJ2-7; TRBD1 might be the D (6 bases). Germline CDR1 is MNHEY and CDR2 is SMNVEV (reference sequence). V was cut by 3 bases and J by 2 bases, with 14 bases left in between. This CDR3 spans 15 amino acids. The CDR3 coding sequence is TGTGCCAGCAGTTTTACCGCAGGGGCGCCCTACGAGCAGTACTTC. Protein product: CASSFTAGAPYEQYF.

J is TRBJ2-2 and V is TRBV10-3, with 9 bases matching TRBD1. The CDR3 spans 13 residues. J gave up 4 bases and V 6 bases, and 0 bases lay outside the gene matches. Germline-derived CDR1 and CDR2 are ENHRY and SYGVKD. Here the CDR3 DNA reads TGTGCCATCAGGACAGGGGGCACCGGGGAGCTGTTTTTT. It codes for CAIRTGGTGELFF.

The genes are TRBV13 and TRBJ1-1; TRBD1 is a possible D gene (5 bases). Germline V gene lookup returns CDR1 PRHDT and CDR2 FYEKMQ (reference sequence). The CDR3 contains 14 residues. The V end lost 5 bases, the J end lost 3 bases, and 13 bases lay between the germline ends. The DNA for the CDR3 is TGTGCCAGCAGCCCTAGGGAGGGACACACTGAAGCTTTCTTT. Its translation: CASSPREGHTEAFF.

The chain joins TRBV29-1 to TRBJ2-3; D unclear. V lost 2 bases, J lost 1 base, and 13 bases lay in between. The CDR3 contains 15 residues. Germline V CDR1 and CDR2: SQVTM, ANQGSEA. In DNA form, the CDR3 reads TGCAGCGTTGAACGGGTTGGTTTTGGCACAGATACGCAGTATTTT. Amino acids: CSVERVGFGTDTQYF.

The gene calls are TRBV9 and TRBJ2-1, with D unresolved. This CDR3 contains 12 residues. Germline CDR1 SGDLS, CDR2 YYNGEE. V shed 2 bases and J shed 10 bases, with 10 bases lying between them. Written as DNA, the CDR3 is TGTGCCAGCAGCGTTTCTCAGAGGGAGCAGTTCTTC. It is translated as CASSVSQREQFF. Full variable domain (rest looked up from reference TRBV9 and TRBJ2-1): DSGVTQTPKHLITATGQRVTLRCSPRSGDLSVYWYQQSLDQGLQFLIQYYNGEERAKGNILERFSAQQFPDLHSELNLSSLELGDSALYFCASSVSQREQFFGPGTRLTVL.

This chain joins TRBV5-6 and TRBJ2-2; 9 nucleotides line up with TRBD1. The length of the CDR3 is 17 residues. Per germline, CDR1 SGHDT and CDR2 YYEEEE. After removal of 0 bases from V and 5 bases from J, the junction contained 8 bases not matched to a gene. CDR3 sequence (DNA): TGTGCCAGCAGCTTGGTGTATAGACAGGGGGGTACCGGGGAGCTGTTTTTT. It encodes CASSLVYRQGGTGELFF.

This chain connects TRBV4-3 to TRBJ1-2; possibly TRBD1 for D (6 bases). Per the germline V gene, CDR1 is LGHNA and CDR2 is YSLEER. Deletions cut 3 bases from V and 8 bases from J, with 16 bases between. The CDR3 extends over 14 amino acids. The CDR3 DNA follows: TGCGCCAGCAGCCAGGACAGTACCACCGGGGGCTACACCTTC. Encoded protein: CASSQDSTTGGYTF.